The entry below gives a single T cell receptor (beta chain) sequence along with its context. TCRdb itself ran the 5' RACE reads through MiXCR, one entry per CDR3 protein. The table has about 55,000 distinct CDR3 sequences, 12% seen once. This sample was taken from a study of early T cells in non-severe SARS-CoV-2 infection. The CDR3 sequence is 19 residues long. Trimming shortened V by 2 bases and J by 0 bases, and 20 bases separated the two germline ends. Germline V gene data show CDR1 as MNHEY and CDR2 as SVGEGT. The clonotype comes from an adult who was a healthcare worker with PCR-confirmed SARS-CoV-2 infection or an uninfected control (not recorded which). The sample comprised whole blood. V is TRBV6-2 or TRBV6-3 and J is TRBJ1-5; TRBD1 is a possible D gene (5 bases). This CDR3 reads CASSYKLGGDLLSNQPQHF. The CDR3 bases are TGTGCCAGCAGTTACAAATTAGGAGGGGATCTTCTTAGCAATCAGCCCCAGCATTTT.